Below, 30 T cell receptor beta chains from the same sample are listed, as sequenced in a study of CD8 T cells in ankylosing spondylitis. TCRdb redid the calling of the 5' RACE reads with MiXCR, one entry per CDR3 protein. The sample shows more than 60,000 distinct CDR3 sequences, about 5% of them seen only once. The sequencing input was blood, either unsorted or a sorted T cell fraction (not recorded which). These receptor sequences come from a male donor with ankylosing spondylitis or in good health (not recorded which).

This clonotype occurred many times. The V gene is TRBV12-3 or TRBV12-4, the J gene TRBJ1-6, with 7 positions matching TRBD1. The length of the CDR3 is 14 residues. With 5 bases clipped from V and 10 bases from J, the junction kept 8 bases outside the gene matches. CDR3 protein: CASSPDRVASPLHF. CDR3 nucleotides: TGTGCCAGCAGTCCAGACAGGGTAGCCTCACCCCTCCACTTT.

This clonotype appeared many times. The rearrangement joins TRBV10-3 to TRBJ2-7, with a weak D call TRBD2 (6 bases). Looked up from germline, CDR1 is ENHRY and CDR2 is SYGVKD. V lost 4 bases to trimming and J lost 2 bases, with 9 bases between them. There are 13 residues in the CDR3. In DNA, the CDR3 is TGTGCCATCAGTGCGGGGGTCGCCTACGAGCAGTACTTC. It translates to CAISAGVAYEQYF.

This clonotype was observed at least ten times. J is TRBJ2-2 and V is TRBV29-1; maybe TRBD1 (6 bases). The CDR3 spans 13 residues. Looked up from germline, CDR1 is SQVTM and CDR2 is ANQGSEA. Trimming left V 7 bases short and J 0 bases short, with 9 bases between. The CDR3 region is CSARQANTGELFF. In nucleotides, the CDR3 is TGCAGCGCACGACAGGCGAACACCGGGGAGCTGTTTTTT.

This clonotype was counted ten times or more. The chain joins TRBV7-8 to TRBJ2-3; 14 bases map to TRBD2. Germline values: CDR1 SGHVS, CDR2 FQNEAQ. The CDR3 spans 17 residues. Trimming took 3 bases from V and 3 from J; bases not matched to a gene: 5. CDR3 bases: TGTGCCAGCAGCTTGACTAGCGGGGGGGCCGAAACAGATACGCAGTATTTT. Translating it yields CASSLTSGGAETDTQYF.

In this sample, this clonotype turned up many times. The V gene is TRBV5-4, the J gene TRBJ2-7; TRBD1 or TRBD2 may be the D gene (5 bases each). The CDR3 contains 15 residues. Trimming took 4 bases from V and 2 from J, leaving 16 bases between them. Germline V gene data show CDR1 as SGHNT and CDR2 as YYREEE (reference sequence). The CDR3 sequence: CASSLSGTLTYEQYF. In DNA, the CDR3 is TGTGCCAGCAGCCTGAGTGGGACGCTTACCTACGAGCAGTACTTC.

The chain has TRBV10-3 and TRBJ2-7; D may correspond to TRBD1 or TRBD2 (5 bases each). The ends were cut back, 11 bases at V and 2 bases at J, with 16 bases in the middle. CDR1 is ENHRY, CDR2 SYGVKD, per germline. The CDR3 has 13 amino acids. The CDR3 is CAARGTETYEQYF. The CDR3 DNA sequence: TGTGCCGCCAGAGGGACGGAGACCTACGAGCAGTACTTC.

This clonotype was seen repeatedly, ten times or more. CDR3 sequence: CASTTRVNYEQYF. CDR3 nucleotide sequence: TGTGCCAGCACTACCAGGGTTAATTACGAGCAGTACTTC. The chain couples TRBV28 to TRBJ2-7; TRBD1 might be the D (5 bases). Per the germline V gene, CDR1 is MDHEN and CDR2 is SYDVKM. This CDR3 comprises 13 residues. Trimming cost V 7 bases and J 4 bases, with 14 bases left between them. Full variable domain (outside the CDR3, taken from reference TRBV28 and TRBJ2-7): DVKVTQSSRYLVKRTGEKVFLECVQDMDHENMFWYRQDPGLGLRLIYFSYDVKMKEKGDIPEGYSVSREKKERFSLILESASTNQTSMYLCASTTRVNYEQYFGPGTRLTVT.

This clonotype turned up a few times. The chain recombines TRBV7-2 with TRBJ2-3; D call uncertain. This CDR3 has 11 amino acids. Germline CDR1 is SGHTA and CDR2 is FQGNSA. The V gene lost 2 bases and the J gene lost 8 bases, with 5 bases spanning the gap. CDR3 region: CASSLKVTQYF. The CDR3 DNA is TGTGCCAGCAGCTTAAAGGTTACGCAGTATTTT.

This clonotype was recorded many times. The chain couples TRBV9 to TRBJ1-2; TRBD1 matches at 7 bases. This CDR3 is 16 amino acids long. The germline gives CDR1 SGDLS, CDR2 YYNGEE. V lost 4 bases, J lost 0 bases, and 9 bases stayed unmatched. CDR3 residues: CASSPQEGATNYGYTF. CDR3 DNA: TGTGCCAGCAGCCCACAGGAGGGGGCGACTAACTATGGCTACACCTTC.

With respect to this clonotype: At one end the junction does not follow the germline gene, possibly because of a read error. This chain links TRBV4-3 with TRBJ1-5, with TRBD1 as a possible D gene (5 bases). Germline CDR1 reads LGHNA; CDR2 reads YSLEER. The CDR3 has 17 residues. The CDR3 nucleotides read TGCGCCGGCAGTCAATGGACCCAGGGATTAGAGGATCAGCCCCAGCATTTT. Translating it yields CAGSQWTQGLEDQPQHF.

The sample holds many counts of this clonotype. One junction end disagrees with the germline gene, perhaps due to a read error. The chain couples TRBV23-1 to TRBJ2-1; 9 bases line up with TRBD1. TRBV23-1 is assigned to the ORF class and has an uncertain function. The CDR3 totals 13 residues. As DNA, the CDR3 is TGCGCCAGCAGTCAACCGGGACAGGGACTATCAGTCTTC. It is translated as CASSQPGQGLSVF.

In this sample, this clonotype turned up many times. CDR3 sequence (DNA): TGTGCCAGCAGCCAAGGTTCCGATACGCAGTATTTT. It is translated as CASSQGSDTQYF. V and J are TRBV4-2 and TRBJ2-3; unclear D gene. Per germline, CDR1 LGHNA and CDR2 YNFKEQ. V lost 1 base, J lost 6 bases, and 5 bases lay in between. The CDR3 length is 12 residues.

This clonotype was found a few times. V usage is TRBV29-1 and J usage is TRBJ2-3, with 7 positions matching TRBD2. The germline gives CDR1 SQVTM, CDR2 ANQGSEA. The CDR3 has 14 amino acids. Germline trimming cut 8 bases from V and 1 base from J; bases unmatched to any gene: 9. This chain's CDR3 is CSFRLAGGTDTQYF. CDR3 nucleotides: TGCAGCTTTCGTTTGGCGGGGGGCACAGATACGCAGTATTTT.

This clonotype came up many times. The V and J genes are TRBV5-1 and TRBJ2-1; perhaps TRBD1 as D (5 bases). From germline, CDR1 is SGHRS and CDR2 YFSETQ. Trimming shortened V by 2 bases and J by 1 base, and 13 bases separated the two germline ends. This CDR3 spans 16 amino acids. The DNA of the CDR3 is TGCGCCAGCAGCTTCCCCGCAGGGTTGTCCTACAATGAGCAGTTCTTC. It translates to CASSFPAGLSYNEQFF.

This clonotype was counted at least ten times. This chain connects TRBV3-1 to TRBJ2-7; perhaps TRBD1 as D (6 bases). Trimming took off 4 bases at V and 2 bases at J, with 15 bases between the two ends. The CDR3 runs 15 residues. Germline CDR1 reads LGHDT; CDR2 reads YNNKEL (reference sequence). CDR3: CASSLELQGTYEQYF. The CDR3 DNA is TGTGCCAGCAGCCTAGAGTTACAGGGCACCTACGAGCAGTACTTC.

This clonotype was observed many times. The chain carries TRBV28 and TRBJ2-2, with D maybe TRBD1 (6 bases). Germline V gives CDR1 MDHEN, CDR2 SYDVKM. CDR3 size: 13 residues. V was trimmed by 8 bases and J by 1 base, leaving 8 bases between them. The DNA for the CDR3 is TGTGCCAGCCTAGGGGGGAACACCGGGGAGCTGTTTTTT. As protein: CASLGGNTGELFF.

With regard to this clonotype: A clone one base away is much larger, so this may be a read error. CDR3 in amino acids: CASSQLLTGGELLF. The CDR3 DNA follows: TGTGCCAGCAGCCAGTTACTGACCGGCGGGGAGCTGCTTTTT. The chain couples TRBV7-2 to TRBJ2-2; TRBD2 is a possible D gene (6 bases). Per germline, CDR1 SGHTA and CDR2 FQGNSA. This CDR3 is built from 14 residues.

This clonotype was counted at least ten times. For the CDR3, the DNA is TGTGCCAGCAGTTACCCACTAGCGGGGTTCTACAATGAGCAGTTCTTC. Its translation: CASSYPLAGFYNEQFF. The chain joins TRBV12-3 or TRBV12-4 to TRBJ2-1; TRBD2 matches at 10 bases. CDR3 length equals 16 residues. The J segment lost 3 bases and the V segment lost 4 bases, leaving 6 bases of the junction unmatched.

The sample holds many counts of this clonotype. The chain couples TRBV28 to TRBJ2-1; 12 bases fit TRBD2. Germline lookup yields CDR1 MDHEN and CDR2 SYDVKM. Germline trimming cut 6 bases from V and 7 bases from J; bases unmatched to any gene: 4. The CDR3 sequence is 14 residues long. In DNA form, the CDR3 reads TGTGCCAGCAGGCAGCTAGCGGGGGGGAATGAGCAGTTCTTC. Translating gives CASRQLAGGNEQFF. The entire variable domain, with the rest obtained from reference TRBV28 and TRBJ2-1, is as follows: DVKVTQSSRYLVKRTGEKVFLECVQDMDHENMFWYRQDPGLGLRLIYFSYDVKMKEKGDIPEGYSVSREKKERFSLILESASTNQTSMYLCASRQLAGGNEQFFGPGTRLTVL.

In its sample, this clonotype was seen many times. CDR3 protein: CSVEKGPWGYTF. As DNA, the CDR3 is TGCAGCGTTGAAAAGGGCCCGTGGGGCTACACCTTC. The rearrangement links TRBV29-1 to TRBJ1-2; D is ambiguous. Trimming shortened V by 2 bases and J by 8 bases, and 12 bases separated the two germline ends. CDR1 and CDR2 (germline): SQVTM, ANQGSEA. CDR3 length equals 12 residues.

This clonotype has ten or more counts. The V and J genes are TRBV4-2 and TRBJ2-2; D unresolved. Germline assignment: CDR1 LGHNA and CDR2 YNFKEQ. There are 16 residues in the CDR3. V gave up 2 bases and J gave up 6 bases, with 16 bases separating them. The CDR3 DNA reads as TGTGCCAGCAGCCAAACGTCGTCGGCGGTACCCGGGGAGCTGTTTTTT. Translated, it gives CASSQTSSAVPGELFF.

This clonotype was counted many times. The J gene is TRBJ2-1, the V gene TRBV20-1; perhaps TRBD2 as D (6 bases). The CDR3 is 10 residues long. Germline loops: CDR1 DFQATT, CDR2 SNEGSKA (reference sequence). V was pared by 5 bases and J by 15 bases, with 14 bases between. This CDR3 reads CSAGGAALFF. DNA of the CDR3: TGCAGTGCTGGAGGGGCCGCGCTGTTCTTC.

This clonotype appeared many times. This chain uses TRBV2 with TRBJ1-5; 8 bases fit TRBD1. The CDR3 has 14 residues. J was trimmed by 7 bases and V by 7 bases; bases with no gene match: 9. Germline CDR1 and CDR2: SNHLY and FYNNEI. DNA for the CDR3: TGTGCCAGCATCCCGACAGGGGTCGGGCAGCCCCAGCATTTT. Protein sequence: CASIPTGVGQPQHF. Looking up the rest from reference TRBV2 and TRBJ1-5 gives the full variable domain: EPEVTQTPSHQVTQMGQEVILRCVPISNHLYFYWYRQILGQKVEFLVSFYNNEISEKSEIFDDQFSVERPDGSNFTLKIRSTKLEDSAMYFCASIPTGVGQPQHFGDGTRLSIL.

This clonotype was picked up many times. This sequence joins TRBV5-1 and TRBJ2-1; 7 bases map to TRBD1. The germline gives CDR1 SGHRS, CDR2 YFSETQ. The CDR3 is 13 amino acids. Unmatched junction bases numbered 5, after V lost 6 bases and J lost 5 bases. The DNA for the CDR3 is TGCGCCAGCATCGAACAGGGGAACAATGAGCAGTTCTTC. Translated: CASIEQGNNEQFF.

This clonotype was observed a single time. This chain uses TRBV6-1 with TRBJ1-2; D perhaps matches TRBD1 (6 bases). The ends were cut back, 6 bases at V and 4 bases at J, with 12 bases in the middle. The CDR3 extends over 13 amino acids. CDR1 MNHNS and CDR2 SASEGT come from the germline V gene. Here the CDR3 reads CASRTGPFYGYTF. Written as DNA, the CDR3 is TGTGCCAGCAGGACAGGACCGTTCTATGGCTACACCTTC.

This clonotype was detected many times. The rearrangement uses TRBV7-8 and TRBJ1-5, with 9 bases fitting TRBD1. The germline gives CDR1 SGHVS, CDR2 FQNEAQ. V shed 1 base, J shed 1 base, and the junction held 5 bases outside the gene matches. The CDR3 loop spans 17 amino acids. In DNA, the CDR3 is TGTGCCAGCAGCTTAGAAACAGGGGGCGCAAGCAATCAGCCCCAGCATTTT. Its translation: CASSLETGGASNQPQHF.

This clonotype was seen a handful of times. The V and J genes are TRBV7-9 and TRBJ2-5, with TRBD2 matching over 12 bases. Germline V CDR1 and CDR2: SEHNR, FQNEAQ (reference sequence). The junction had 3 bases not matched to a gene; V was cut back by 0 bases and J by 1 base. This CDR3 region has 17 residues. CDR3 residues: CASSLAWTSGAQETQYF. CDR3 sequence (DNA): TGTGCCAGCAGCTTAGCCTGGACTAGCGGGGCCCAAGAGACCCAGTACTTC.

This clonotype was recorded many times. This chain links TRBV28 with TRBJ2-1; D not resolved. This CDR3 region has 12 residues. Germline values: CDR1 MDHEN, CDR2 SYDVKM. V lost 6 bases, J lost 2 bases, and 5 bases lay in between. The CDR3 loop is CASSLPYNEQFF. CDR3 coding DNA: TGTGCCAGCAGCCTACCCTACAATGAGCAGTTCTTC.

This clonotype was recorded many times. This chain connects TRBV28 to TRBJ1-5, with a possible D match to TRBD1 (5 bases). This CDR3 has 12 residues. Between the trimmed V and J ends, which lost 7 bases and 6 bases, there was a span of 10 bases. From germline, CDR1 is MDHEN and CDR2 SYDVKM. The CDR3 is CASNWGGQPQHF. In nucleotides, the CDR3 is TGTGCCAGCAACTGGGGGGGTCAGCCCCAGCATTTT.

This clonotype showed up many times. The chain links TRBV7-2 to TRBJ1-1; D is undetermined. The CDR3 is 15 residues long. Germline-derived CDR1 and CDR2 are SGHTA and FQGNSA. Trimming took off 5 bases at V and 1 base at J, with 14 bases between the two ends. The CDR3 loop reads CASSPEMRRNTEAFF. The CDR3 bases are TGTGCCAGCAGCCCGGAGATGCGGAGGAACACTGAAGCTTTCTTT.